This note documents a single T cell receptor beta chain sequence. The target antigen is unknown. This table comes from immunoSEQ multiplex PCR, and its TCRdb copy is limited to in-frame clones, with some not included. The sample lists roughly 150,000 clones; 80% to 95% were seen once. The data were obtained in a study of T cell responses to AZD1222 COVID-19 vaccine. Study-wide findings and caveats: Among those given AZD1222, only six or seven were seropositive at baseline. Researchers took repertoire samples only after the peak T cell response had come.

With V trimmed by 3 bases and J by 4 bases, 4 bases remained unmatched. Germline V gives CDR1 LNHDA, CDR2 SQIVND (reference sequence). The CDR3 contains 14 residues. The J gene is TRBJ2-5, the V gene TRBV19; 8 bases match TRBD1. The sequencing used peripheral blood, collected 28 days after the second AZD1222 dose. This TCR derives from an adult who received the AZD1222 COVID-19 vaccine. The CDR3 here is CASSILGQGETQYF. As DNA, the CDR3 is TGTGCCAGTAGTATTCTCGGACAGGGAGAGACCCAGTACTTC.